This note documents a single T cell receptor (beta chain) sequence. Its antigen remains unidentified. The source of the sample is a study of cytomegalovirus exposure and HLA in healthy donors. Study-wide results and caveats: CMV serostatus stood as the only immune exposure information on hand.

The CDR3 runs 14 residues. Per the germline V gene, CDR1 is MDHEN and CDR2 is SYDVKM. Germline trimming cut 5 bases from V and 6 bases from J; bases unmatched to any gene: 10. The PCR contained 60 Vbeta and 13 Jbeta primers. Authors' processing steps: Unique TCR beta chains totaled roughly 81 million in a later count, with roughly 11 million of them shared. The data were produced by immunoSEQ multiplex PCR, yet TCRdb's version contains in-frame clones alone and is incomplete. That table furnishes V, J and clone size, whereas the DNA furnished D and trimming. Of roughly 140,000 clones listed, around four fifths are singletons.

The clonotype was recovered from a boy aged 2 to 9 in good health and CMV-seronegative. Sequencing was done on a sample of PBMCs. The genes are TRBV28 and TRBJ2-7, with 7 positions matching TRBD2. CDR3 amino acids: CASSPLAALREQYF. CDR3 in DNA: TGTGCCAGCAGTCCCCTAGCGGCTCTCCGCGAGCAGTACTTC.